A single sample gave rise to the 18 T cell receptor beta chains below, sequenced in a study of T cell repertoires in cytomegalovirus infection. TCRdb reprocessed the reads with MiXCR, giving one entry per CDR3 protein. The sample includes some 940,000 distinct CDR3 sequences, around 29% seen only once; the top ten take over 13%. These TCRs' antigens remain unknown. This specimen consisted of cultured CD8+ T cells from PBMCs, obtained from culture after CMV antigen stimulation. All receptors derive from a human donor in good health (CMV status not recorded). Some clones in this sample may be carry-over from other donors' samples.

The table lists this clonotype with a few counts. The J gene is TRBJ1-5, the V gene TRBV7-8, with D unresolved. The CDR3 is 14 amino acids. Trimming left V 1 base short and J 7 bases short, with 11 bases between. In germline, CDR1 is SGHVS, CDR2 FQNEAQ. The CDR3 sequence: CASSLDWVRQPQHF. The DNA of the CDR3 is TGTGCCAGCAGCTTAGATTGGGTCCGCCAGCCCCAGCATTTT.

This clonotype was picked up many times. The CDR3 DNA follows: TGTGCCAGCAGCCCTGGTCGGAGCAATCAGCCCCAGCATTTT. It specifies CASSPGRSNQPQHF. The gene calls are TRBV7-9 and TRBJ1-5, with no clear D. The CDR3 covers 14 residues. V was cut by 5 bases and J by 1 base, with 9 bases left in between. Germline loops: CDR1 SEHNR, CDR2 FQNEAQ (reference sequence).

V and J are TRBV2 and TRBJ2-5; D gene ambiguous. The V gene's germline CDR1 is SNHLY and CDR2 FYNNEI. Trimming left V 6 bases short and J 5 bases short, with 13 bases between. The length of the CDR3 is 13 residues. For the CDR3, the DNA is TGTGCCAGCAGATCACGAGGAGAGGAGACCCAGTACTTC. This translates into CASRSRGEETQYF.

Only a few counts were recorded for this clonotype. The chain links TRBV4-1 to TRBJ2-1; D may be TRBD2 (5 bases). The germline V and J ends were trimmed by 3 bases and 0 bases, with 12 bases remaining between them. Germline V CDR1 and CDR2: MGHRA, YSYEKL. The CDR3 length is 16 residues. CDR3 region: CASSQPPGFSYNEQFF. The CDR3 bases are TGCGCCAGCAGCCAGCCCCCGGGATTCTCCTACAATGAGCAGTTCTTC.

This rearrangement joins TRBV15 to TRBJ2-1, with D perhaps matching TRBD2 (6 bases). CDR1 and CDR2 from the germline V gene are LNHNV and YYDKDF (reference sequence). V dropped 1 base and J dropped 4 bases, with 11 bases sitting between them. This CDR3 region has 15 residues. Here the CDR3 reads CATSRVIAAYNEQFF. In DNA, the CDR3 is TGTGCCACCAGCAGAGTGATAGCGGCGTACAATGAGCAGTTCTTC.

V is TRBV6-2 or TRBV6-3 and J is TRBJ2-2, with 7 bases identical to TRBD1. CDR1 and CDR2 (germline): MNHEY, SVGEGT. With 5 bases clipped from V and 6 bases from J, the junction kept 21 bases outside the gene matches. The CDR3 runs 19 residues. The CDR3 DNA reads as TGTGCCAGCAGTGAACGAGGGACAGTCTTTGGGGGTTTAGCCGGGGAGCTGTTTTTT. It codes for CASSERGTVFGGLAGELFF.

Ten or more counts support this clonotype. The chain links TRBV20-1 to TRBJ1-2; D remains ambiguous. The ends were cut back, 3 bases at V and 7 bases at J, with 18 bases in the middle. The CDR3 is made up of 14 amino acids. Looked up from germline, CDR1 is DFQATT and CDR2 is SNEGSKA (reference sequence). CDR3: CSAREAFWQAGYTF. CDR3 in DNA: TGCAGTGCTAGGGAGGCTTTTTGGCAGGCTGGCTACACCTTC.

The CDR3 DNA follows: TGTGCCAGCAGTTACGGGGACTACAATGAGCAGTTCTTC. Encoded protein: CASSYGDYNEQFF. J is TRBJ2-1 and V is TRBV6-1, with D perhaps TRBD2 (5 bases). V lost 5 bases, J lost 3 bases, and 8 bases lay in between. Germline V lookup: CDR1 MNHNS, CDR2 SASEGT. The CDR3 has 13 amino acids.

J is TRBJ2-1 and V is TRBV14; 9 nucleotides line up with TRBD2. This CDR3 is built from 15 residues. The J segment lost 7 bases and the V segment lost 0 bases, leaving 4 bases of the junction unmatched. Per the germline V gene, CDR1 is SGHDN and CDR2 is FVKESK. CDR3 DNA sequence: TGTGCCAGCAGCCAAGAGATAGCGGGGGCAAATGAGCAGTTCTTC. This gives the protein CASSQEIAGANEQFF. Complete variable domain (other parts from reference TRBV14 and TRBJ2-1): EAGVTQFPSHSVIEKGQTVTLRCDPISGHDNLYWYRRVMGKEIKFLLHFVKESKQDESGMPNNRFLAERTGGTYSTLKVQPAELEDSGVYFCASSQEIAGANEQFFGPGTRLTVL.

This clonotype was seen many times. This chain uses TRBV7-6 with TRBJ1-6; D might be TRBD1 (6 bases). The CDR3 is 14 residues long. The ends were cut back, 3 bases at V and 6 bases at J, with 9 bases in the middle. Germline CDR1 SGHVS, CDR2 FNYEAQ. CDR3 in DNA: TGTGCCAGCAGCTTCCAGGGGCCTAATTCACCCCTCCACTTT. This encodes CASSFQGPNSPLHF.

The V and J genes are TRBV6-2 or TRBV6-3 and TRBJ2-7; the match to TRBD2 covers 11 bases. The germline CDR1 and CDR2 sequences are MNHEY and SVGEGT. The CDR3 has 17 residues. V shed 2 bases, J shed 4 bases, and the junction held 10 bases outside the gene matches. CDR3 amino acids: CASSYASGGRGLYEQYV. The DNA of the CDR3 is TGTGCCAGCAGTTACGCTAGCGGGGGGAGAGGCCTATACGAGCAGTACGTC.

J is TRBJ2-3 and V is TRBV14, with TRBD2 matching 7 bases. The CDR3 has 14 residues. V lost 2 bases and J lost 6; bases outside the gene matches: 5. The germline CDR1 and CDR2 sequences are SGHDN and FVKESK. CDR3 loop: CASSQTSVGDTQYF. In DNA, the CDR3 is TGTGCCAGCAGCCAAACTAGCGTGGGGGATACGCAGTATTTT.

A few counts support this clonotype. The chain has TRBV7-6 and TRBJ2-3; D unclear. V lost 5 bases and J lost 6, with 9 bases in between. The CDR3 consists of 12 residues. The germline CDR1 and CDR2 sequences are SGHVS and FNYEAQ. The CDR3 sequence: CASSPDVDTQYF. CDR3 nucleotides: TGTGCCAGCAGCCCCGACGTTGATACGCAGTATTTT.

The chain couples TRBV29-1 to TRBJ1-2; D is ambiguous. In germline, CDR1 is SQVTM, CDR2 ANQGSEA. CDR3 length equals 14 residues. The germline V and J ends were trimmed by 0 bases and 5 bases, with 13 bases remaining between them. The CDR3 sequence is CSVEDWAEQYGYTF. The CDR3, as DNA: TGCAGCGTTGAAGATTGGGCAGAGCAATATGGCTACACCTTC.

On this clonotype itself: One end of the junction fails to match germline, which may point to a read error. The chain links TRBV6-2 or TRBV6-3 to TRBJ2-4, with 11 nucleotides matching TRBD2. The CDR3 contains 15 residues. The germline V gene has CDR1 MNHEY and CDR2 SVGEGT. The CDR3 DNA sequence: TGTGTCAGCAGTGAGACTAGCGGGGCTGAAAACATTCAGTACTTC. Amino acid sequence: CVSSETSGAENIQYF.

Only one count was recorded for this clonotype. The junction departs from germline at one end; a sequencing error may be responsible. The chain uses TRBV28 and TRBJ1-1; 8 nucleotides align to TRBD1. This CDR3 spans 16 amino acids. Germline values: CDR1 MDHEN, CDR2 SYDVKM. The DNA of the CDR3 is TGTGCCAGCACCCAAGGACAGGGACTAATGAACATTGAAGCTTTCTTT. Translation: CASTQGQGLMNIEAFF.

The J gene is TRBJ2-3, the V gene TRBV5-8, with no clear D. CDR3 size: 14 residues. The germline gives CDR1 SGHTS, CDR2 YDEGEE. V shed 0 bases and J shed 2 bases, with 7 bases lying between them. The CDR3 bases are TGTGCCAGCAGCTTGGAAGAGTACACAGATACGCAGTATTTT. Residues: CASSLEEYTDTQYF.

This chain uses TRBV10-3 with TRBJ2-7; 9 bases are shared with TRBD2. Per the germline V gene, CDR1 is ENHRY and CDR2 is SYGVKD. The trim removed 6 bases at V and 3 bases at J, leaving 9 bases unmatched. This CDR3 has 15 amino acids. CDR3 coding DNA: TGTGCCATCAGGACTTCAGCGGGGGGAATCTACGAGCAGTACGTC. It translates to CAIRTSAGGIYEQYV.